Below are 20 T cell receptor beta chains sequenced from a single sample in a study of T cell changes during pregnancy in multiple sclerosis. Generated by immunoSEQ multiplex PCR, the TCRdb table keeps only in-frame clones and is missing some. In the table there are some 70,000 clones, about 91% of which are singletons. The sequencing used peripheral blood, collected in the second trimester of pregnancy. All receptors derive from a female donor in good health, enrolled as a control in a pregnancy study.

This chain links TRBV6-5 with TRBJ1-1, with 7 bases identical to TRBD1. The ends lost 6 bases at V and 7 bases at J; junction bases unmatched: 8. This CDR3 has 13 residues. Germline V gene data show CDR1 as MNHEY and CDR2 as SVGAGI. CDR3 region: CASSGQDASEAFF. CDR3 bases: TGTGCCAGCAGCGGACAGGATGCGAGTGAAGCTTTCTTT.

V and J are TRBV5-1 and TRBJ2-5, with 14 bases matching TRBD2. The trim removed 4 bases at V and 5 bases at J, leaving 7 bases unmatched. The CDR3 length is 16 residues. CDR1 and CDR2 (germline): SGHRS, YFSETQ. DNA of the CDR3: TGCGCCAGCAGCACCGGGACTAGCGGGAGTAGGGAGACCCAGTACTTC. Protein: CASSTGTSGSRETQYF.

This rearrangement joins TRBV4-3 to TRBJ2-7; 9 nucleotides match TRBD2. The germline gives CDR1 LGHNA, CDR2 YSLEER. With V trimmed by 1 base and J by 6 bases, 7 bases remained unmatched. This CDR3 is built from 15 residues. The CDR3 DNA reads as TGCGCCAGCAGCCAAGTAATAGCGGGAGTACTCGAGCAGTACTTC. As protein: CASSQVIAGVLEQYF.

This chain uses TRBV18 with TRBJ2-1; the match to TRBD1 covers 7 bases. CDR3 length equals 14 residues. V shed 3 bases, J shed 8 bases, and the junction held 7 bases outside the gene matches. In germline, CDR1 is KGHSH, CDR2 LQKENI. The CDR3 nucleotides read TGTGCCAGCTCACCGAGGGGGCTTTCGGATGAGCAGTTCTTC. Translation: CASSPRGLSDEQFF.

The chain carries TRBV18 and TRBJ2-3; 9 bases are shared with TRBD2. Germline-derived CDR1 and CDR2 are KGHSH and LQKENI. V lost 0 bases to trimming and J lost 6 bases; unmatched junction nucleotides: 13. The CDR3 spans 18 residues. CDR3 sequence reads: CASSPPYPSSGSTDTQYF. The CDR3 DNA reads TGTGCCAGCTCACCACCTTACCCGAGTAGCGGGAGTACGGATACGCAGTATTTT.

The chain is built from TRBV6-5 and TRBJ2-7; maybe TRBD2 (6 bases). V was clipped by 7 bases and J by 1 base, with 17 bases between them. In germline, CDR1 is MNHEY, CDR2 SVGAGI. This CDR3 spans 15 amino acids. CDR3 sequence (DNA): TGTGCCAGCACCCGGAGTCTAGCGTCATCCTACGAGCAGTACTTC. As protein: CASTRSLASSYEQYF.

The chain is built from TRBV7-2 and TRBJ1-1; D unresolved. V gave up 4 bases and J gave up 5 bases, with 11 bases separating them. The CDR3 loop spans 13 amino acids. Per the germline V gene, CDR1 is SGHTA and CDR2 is FQGNSA. CDR3 sequence: CASSSPRRTEAFF. Here the CDR3 DNA reads TGTGCCAGCAGCTCCCCCCGGAGGACTGAAGCTTTCTTT.

V and J are TRBV5-1 and TRBJ1-5; D possibly corresponds to TRBD1 (5 bases). The CDR3 is 14 residues long. V was clipped by 9 bases and J by 6 bases, with 19 bases between them. CDR1 and CDR2 from the germline V gene are SGHRS and YFSETQ. DNA of the CDR3: TGCGCCACAGCGAAAGAGCAGGGAGGTCAGCCCCAGCATTTT. Encoded protein: CATAKEQGGQPQHF.

The gene calls are TRBV11-3 and TRBJ2-7; the match to TRBD2 covers 9 bases. CDR3 length equals 14 residues. V gave up 5 bases and J gave up 0 bases; unmatched junction bases: 2. Looked up from germline, CDR1 is SGHNT and CDR2 is YENEEA. The CDR3, as DNA: TGTGCCAGCAGCCTGACTAGCGGCTCCTACGAGCAGTACTTC. As protein: CASSLTSGSYEQYF.

The chain has TRBV6-4 and TRBJ2-3; 7 nucleotides match TRBD2. CDR3 length: 14 residues. The germline V gene encodes CDR1 MRHNA and CDR2 SNTAGT. J lost 3 bases, V lost 4 bases, and 4 bases had no gene match. In nucleotides, the CDR3 is TGTGCCAGCAGTGCGGCGGGGGTGACAGATACGCAGTATTTT. Translating gives CASSAAGVTDTQYF.

The J gene is TRBJ2-2, the V gene TRBV5-1, with D uncertain. The V gene lost 4 bases and the J gene lost 0 bases, with 10 bases spanning the gap. CDR3 length: 15 residues. Germline-derived CDR1 and CDR2 are SGHRS and YFSETQ. CDR3 sequence: CASSADTTNTGELFF. DNA of the CDR3: TGCGCCAGCAGCGCAGACACCACGAACACCGGGGAGCTGTTTTTT.

V and J are TRBV7-6 and TRBJ2-6; 7 bases align to TRBD2. The CDR3 runs 16 residues. Germline assignment: CDR1 SGHVS and CDR2 FNYEAQ. Losses at the gene ends were 1 base for V and 2 bases for J; bases not matched to a gene: 2. CDR3 DNA: TGTGCCAGCAGCTTAGGGGGAGGGGCTGGGGCCAACGTCCTGACTTTC. Amino acid sequence: CASSLGGGAGANVLTF.

The chain recombines TRBV7-9 with TRBJ2-2; a possible D gene is TRBD1 (6 bases). Per germline, CDR1 SEHNR and CDR2 FQNEAQ (reference sequence). The CDR3 spans 16 residues. V was clipped by 5 bases and J by 2 bases, with 15 bases between them. CDR3: CASSPAGQINTGELFF. In DNA, the CDR3 is TGTGCCAGCAGCCCCGCCGGACAGATTAACACCGGGGAGCTGTTTTTT.

The chain carries TRBV11-3 and TRBJ2-5; D is possibly TRBD2 (6 bases). V dropped 4 bases and J dropped 7 bases, with 13 bases sitting between them. Germline assignment: CDR1 SGHNT and CDR2 YENEEA. This CDR3 has 13 amino acids. CDR3 region: CASSSQGGGTQYF. The CDR3 DNA sequence: TGTGCCAGCAGCTCGCAGGGAGGAGGGACCCAGTACTTC.

The chain has TRBV14 and TRBJ1-5, with D possibly matching TRBD1 (6 bases). This CDR3 is built from 14 residues. V was cut by 1 base and J by 2 bases, with 6 bases left in between. Germline CDR1 and CDR2: SGHDN and FVKESK. CDR3 amino acids: CASSQGTGNQPQHF. DNA for the CDR3: TGTGCCAGCAGCCAAGGGACAGGCAATCAGCCCCAGCATTTT.

V and J are TRBV7-6 and TRBJ1-1; 7 nucleotides match TRBD1. Per the germline V gene, CDR1 is SGHVS and CDR2 is FNYEAQ. There are 14 residues in the CDR3. Trimming took 6 bases from V and 2 from J; bases not matched to a gene: 6. The CDR3 protein is CASSQGTVNTEAFF. The CDR3, as DNA: TGTGCCAGCAGTCAGGGGACAGTTAACACTGAAGCTTTCTTT.

V gene TRBV29-1 combines with J gene TRBJ2-7; 7 bases line up with TRBD1. The V gene's germline CDR1 is SQVTM and CDR2 ANQGSEA. The CDR3 contains 13 residues. After removal of 2 bases from V and 2 bases from J, the junction contained 3 bases not matched to a gene. CDR3 nucleotide sequence: TGCAGCGTTGAAACTACAGGGGCCTACGAGCAGTACTTC. It specifies CSVETTGAYEQYF.

The chain joins TRBV7-3 to TRBJ2-1, with TRBD1 identical over 10 bases. The germline V gene has CDR1 SGHTA and CDR2 FQGTGA. The CDR3 loop spans 15 amino acids. V gave up 4 bases and J gave up 4 bases; unmatched junction bases: 4. CDR3 nucleotides: TGTGCCAGCAGCTGGGGACAGGGGATGTACAATGAGCAGTTCTTC. Protein sequence: CASSWGQGMYNEQFF.

This clone was seen only a few times. The chain uses TRBV9 and TRBJ2-2, with D perhaps matching TRBD1 (5 bases). With 3 bases removed from V and 7 bases from J, the gap between germline ends came to 13 bases. The germline CDR1 and CDR2 sequences are SGDLS and YYNGEE. The CDR3 runs to 14 residues. This CDR3 reads CASSADSLLGELFF. The CDR3 DNA reads as TGTGCCAGCAGCGCCGACAGCCTCCTCGGGGAGCTGTTTTTT.

V gene TRBV18 combines with J gene TRBJ2-2, with D tentatively TRBD1 (7 bases). Germline V CDR1 and CDR2: KGHSH, LQKENI. Trimming took off 6 bases at V and 3 bases at J, with 17 bases between the two ends. This CDR3 comprises 16 residues. The CDR3 DNA follows: TGTGCCAGCTCGCCCTTGACAGGGACTTACACCGGGGAGCTGTTTTTT. Protein product: CASSPLTGTYTGELFF. Based on the CDR3 plus reference TRBV18 and TRBJ2-2, the full variable domain is NAGVMQNPRHLVRRRGQEARLRCSPMKGHSHVYWYRQLPEEGLKFMVYLQKENIIDESGMPKERFSAEFPKEGPSILRIQQVVRGDSAAYFCASSPLTGTYTGELFFGEGSRLTVL.